This T cell receptor beta chain was retrieved from a study of blood T cell repertoires in COVID-19. The overall study: Material from acute and convalescent COVID-19 was sourced from the United States, Italy and Spain.

The J segment lost 4 bases and the V segment lost 0 bases, leaving 5 bases of the junction unmatched. Germline assignment: CDR1 GTSNPN and CDR2 SVGIG (reference sequence). The CDR3 contains 14 residues. Per the original data handling: Estimation of nucleated cell counts relied on the amplification of reference gene primers. Profiling relied on immunoSEQ multiplex PCR, and the TCRdb table lists in-frame clones only, not all of them. V and J calls and clone size are copied from that table; D and trimming were computed from the DNA. The table lists over 250,000 clones, 89% of them singletons. V gene TRBV30 combines with J gene TRBJ2-5, with 7 bases that match TRBD2. Source material: peripheral blood. This TCR was sampled from a man over 45 with acute or convalescent COVID-19. CDR3 DNA sequence: TGTGCCTGGAGTGTAAGGGGAGGGATAGAGACCCAGTACTTC. It yields the protein CAWSVRGGIETQYF.